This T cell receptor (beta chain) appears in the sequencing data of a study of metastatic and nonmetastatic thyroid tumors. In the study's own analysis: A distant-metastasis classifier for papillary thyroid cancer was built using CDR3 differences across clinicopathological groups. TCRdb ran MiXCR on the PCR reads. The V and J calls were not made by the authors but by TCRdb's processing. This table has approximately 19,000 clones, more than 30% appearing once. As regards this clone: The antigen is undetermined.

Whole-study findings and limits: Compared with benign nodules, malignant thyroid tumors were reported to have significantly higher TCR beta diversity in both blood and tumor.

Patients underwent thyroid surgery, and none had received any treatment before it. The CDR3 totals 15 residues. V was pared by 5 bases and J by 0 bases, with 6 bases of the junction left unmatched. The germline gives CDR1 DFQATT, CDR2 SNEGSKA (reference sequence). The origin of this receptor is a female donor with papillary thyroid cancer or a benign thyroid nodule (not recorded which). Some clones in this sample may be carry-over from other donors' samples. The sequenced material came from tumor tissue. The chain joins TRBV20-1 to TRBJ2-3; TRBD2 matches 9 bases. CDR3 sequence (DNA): TGCAGTGCTTTCGGGCTAGCGGGGAGCACAGATACGCAGTATTTT. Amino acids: CSAFGLAGSTDTQYF.